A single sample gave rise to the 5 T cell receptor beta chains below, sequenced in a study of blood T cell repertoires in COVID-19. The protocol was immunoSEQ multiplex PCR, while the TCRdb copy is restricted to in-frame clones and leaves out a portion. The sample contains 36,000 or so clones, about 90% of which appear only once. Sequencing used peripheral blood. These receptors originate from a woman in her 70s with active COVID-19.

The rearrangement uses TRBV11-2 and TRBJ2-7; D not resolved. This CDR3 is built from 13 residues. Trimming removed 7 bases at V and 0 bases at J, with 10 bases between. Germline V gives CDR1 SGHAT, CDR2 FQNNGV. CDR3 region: CASTTQNSYEQYF. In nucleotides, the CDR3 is TGTGCCAGCACCACACAGAACTCCTACGAGCAGTACTTC.

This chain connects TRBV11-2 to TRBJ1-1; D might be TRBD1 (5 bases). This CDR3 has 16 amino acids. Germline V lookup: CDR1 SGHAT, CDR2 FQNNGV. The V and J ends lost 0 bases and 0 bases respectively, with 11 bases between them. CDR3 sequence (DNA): TGTGCCAGCAGCTTAGAGGCAGGGTTCATGAACACTGAAGCTTTCTTT. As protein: CASSLEAGFMNTEAFF. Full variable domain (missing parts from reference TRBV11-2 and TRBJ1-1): EAGVAQSPRYKIIEKRQSVAFWCNPISGHATLYWYQQILGQGPKLLIQFQNNGVVDDSQLPKDRFSAERLKGVDSTLKIQPAKLEDSAVYLCASSLEAGFMNTEAFFGQGTRLTVV.

In DNA form, the CDR3 reads TGTGCCAGCAGCCCAGGGGGCCCCTACGAGCAGTACTTC. It encodes CASSPGGPYEQYF. This rearrangement joins TRBV12-3 or TRBV12-4 to TRBJ2-7; 8 bases map to TRBD1. There are 13 residues in the CDR3. Trimming at V came to 6 bases and at J to 2 bases, leaving 3 bases not matched to a gene.

For the CDR3, the DNA is TGTGCCAGCAGCCAGATAGCGGGGGGGCTCACAGATACGCAGTATTTT. Translated: CASSQIAGGLTDTQYF. This chain joins TRBV4-2 and TRBJ2-3, with 11 bases lining up with TRBD2. CDR3 size: 16 residues. Germline V gives CDR1 LGHNA, CDR2 YNFKEQ. After removal of 3 bases from V and 2 bases from J, the junction contained 4 bases not matched to a gene.

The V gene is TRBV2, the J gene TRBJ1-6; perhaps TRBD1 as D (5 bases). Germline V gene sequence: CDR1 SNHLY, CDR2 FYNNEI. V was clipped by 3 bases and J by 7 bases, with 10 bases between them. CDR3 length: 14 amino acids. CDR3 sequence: CASSDRVTNSPLHF. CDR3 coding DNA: TGTGCCAGCAGTGACAGGGTTACCAATTCACCCCTCCACTTT.